This T cell receptor (beta chain) was profiled in a study of beta chain features in type 1 diabetes. Regarding the study as a whole: More deletions and fewer insertions at VDJ junctions were seen in type 1 diabetes patients.

The study reverse transcribed the entire isolated RNA, so it sequenced expressed TCRB transcripts. Roughly 3.4 million reads were obtained on average from naive, central memory and regulatory T cell samples. Clones were read by immunoSEQ multiplex PCR, and TCRdb kept only the in-frame ones, dropping some. The profile shows hundreds of thousands of clones, approximately 31% of them singletons. The CDR3 covers 14 residues. Germline V lookup: CDR1 SGDLS, CDR2 YYNGEE. Unmatched junction bases numbered 4, after V lost 3 bases and J lost 3 bases. Regarding this clone: Its specificity is not known.

The chain carries TRBV9 and TRBJ2-5; 8 bases match TRBD1. The sequenced material came from naive CD4+ T cells from blood. This TCR was sampled from a man aged 18 to 29 in good health. CDR3 region: CASSASTGEETQYF. DNA of the CDR3: TGTGCCAGCAGCGCGTCGACAGGGGAAGAGACCCAGTACTTC.